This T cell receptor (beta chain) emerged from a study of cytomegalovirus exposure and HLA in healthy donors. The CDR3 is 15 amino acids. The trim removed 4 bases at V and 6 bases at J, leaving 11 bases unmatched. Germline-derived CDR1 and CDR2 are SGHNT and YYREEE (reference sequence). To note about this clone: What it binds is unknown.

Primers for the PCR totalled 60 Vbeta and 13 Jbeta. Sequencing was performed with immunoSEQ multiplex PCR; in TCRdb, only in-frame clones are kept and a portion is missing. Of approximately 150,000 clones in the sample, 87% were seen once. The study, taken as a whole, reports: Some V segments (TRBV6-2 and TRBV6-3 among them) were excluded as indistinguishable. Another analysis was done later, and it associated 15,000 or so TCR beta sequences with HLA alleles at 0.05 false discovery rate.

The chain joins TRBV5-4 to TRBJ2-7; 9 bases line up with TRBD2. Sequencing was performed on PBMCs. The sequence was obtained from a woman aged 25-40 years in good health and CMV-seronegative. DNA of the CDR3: TGTGCCAGCAGCGCCGCCGTAGCGGGAGTAGCCGAGCAGTACTTC. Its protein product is CASSAAVAGVAEQYF. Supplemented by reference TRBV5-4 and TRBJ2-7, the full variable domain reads ETGVTQSPTHLIKTRGQQVTLRCSSQSGHNTVSWYQQALGQGPQFIFQYYREEENGRGNFPPRFSGLQFPNYSSELNVNALELDDSALYLCASSAAVAGVAEQYFGPGTRLTVT.